Listed here is a single T cell receptor (beta chain). Its target is not known. The sample originates from a study of blood T cells in healthy people across ages. With a J-beta primer mix and a sample-barcoded 5' primer, a second PCR ran about 7 to 11 cycles. Every cDNA molecule bore a tag from a template-switch adaptor containing 12 random nucleotides. MiXCR, applied by TCRdb to the 5' RACE reads, yields one record per CDR3 protein. The sample has approximately 670,000 distinct CDR3 sequences; 40% to 50% are singletons. Looked up from germline, CDR1 is SGHTA and CDR2 is FQGNSA. The CDR3 sequence is 12 residues long. V was pared by 4 bases and J by 6 bases, with 6 bases between. Study results and caveats: Whereas aged donors had fewer naive CD4+ cells, long-lived donors had more of them and higher diversity. The diversity estimates, figures obtained from one million T cells, were considered underestimates.

The TCR comes from a man at least 80 years old in good health. The sequenced material came from blood. The chain is built from TRBV7-2 and TRBJ2-2, with D unclear. As DNA, the CDR3 is TGTGCCAGCAGCTCCACGGCCGGGGAGCTGTTTTTT. This encodes CASSSTAGELFF.